Shown below are 28 T cell receptor beta chains from a single sample sequenced in a study of T cells after yellow fever vaccination. One entry per CDR3 protein, called by TCRdb with MiXCR from the 5' RACE reads. The sample records about 85,000 distinct CDR3 sequences, roughly 15% being singletons. The starting material was CD8+ T cells not binding an NS4B(214-222) dextramer, sorted from PBMCs, obtained approximately 22 days after the first yellow fever vaccination. The receptors derive from a man between 18 and 35 years old who received the YFV17D yellow fever vaccine.

This clonotype was observed a few times. The chain couples TRBV29-1 to TRBJ2-7, with D hard to call. This CDR3 spans 13 amino acids. V lost 7 bases, J lost 0 bases, and 13 bases lay in between. Germline V gene lookup returns CDR1 SQVTM and CDR2 ANQGSEA. For the CDR3, the DNA is TGCAGCGCCCTAGGACCGATCTCCTACGAGCAGTACTTC. It yields the protein CSALGPISYEQYF.

This clonotype has just a few counts. The rearrangement uses TRBV7-9 and TRBJ2-7, with 8 bases lining up with TRBD1. V lost 5 bases, J lost 2 bases, and 8 bases stayed unmatched. Germline CDR1 and CDR2: SEHNR and FQNEAQ (reference sequence). This CDR3 region has 15 residues. CDR3 loop: CASSVRTGKTYEQYF. In nucleotides, the CDR3 is TGTGCCAGCAGCGTTAGGACAGGGAAGACCTACGAGCAGTACTTC.

A few counts support this clonotype. J is TRBJ2-5 and V is TRBV29-1; 8 bases fit TRBD1. From germline, CDR1 is SQVTM and CDR2 ANQGSEA. CDR3 length equals 18 residues. V shed 6 bases and J 5 bases; nucleotides not matched to a gene: 23. CDR3 loop: CSVQGQAGPRPTSETQYF. DNA for the CDR3: TGCAGCGTACAGGGACAGGCTGGACCTAGACCAACTTCTGAGACCCAGTACTTC.

The chain has TRBV10-3 and TRBJ2-5, with D tentatively TRBD1 (6 bases). V lost 3 bases to trimming and J lost 7 bases, with 18 bases between them. The CDR3 covers 15 residues. From germline, CDR1 is ENHRY and CDR2 SYGVKD. The CDR3 DNA is TGTGCCATCAGTGAAGGGGGTTTGGGGGTCGGGACCCAGTACTTC. Its protein is CAISEGGLGVGTQYF.

This sequence joins TRBV20-1 and TRBJ2-7, with 13 nucleotides matching TRBD2. The CDR3 runs to 17 residues. The ends lost 3 bases at V and 4 bases at J; junction bases unmatched: 12. Germline CDR1 and CDR2: DFQATT and SNEGSKA (reference sequence). CDR3: CSARQTSGGTHGYEQYF. CDR3 bases: TGCAGTGCTAGGCAGACTAGCGGGGGGACCCACGGGTACGAGCAGTACTTC.

The chain combines TRBV12-3 or TRBV12-4 with TRBJ2-2; the D is unclear. The CDR3 runs to 13 residues. Trimming took off 5 bases at V and 6 bases at J, with 10 bases between the two ends. The CDR3 DNA reads TGTGCCAGCAGTCCCCGGACGGCCGGGGAGCTGTTTTTT. Protein sequence: CASSPRTAGELFF.

This clonotype came up a few times. V usage is TRBV5-1 and J usage is TRBJ2-1; maybe TRBD1 (5 bases). The germline V gene has CDR1 SGHRS and CDR2 YFSETQ. Trimming took off 5 bases at V and 5 bases at J, with 17 bases between the two ends. The length of the CDR3 is 15 residues. CDR3 DNA: TGCGCCAGCAGGGATTCAAGGGGCGTCCACAATGAGCAGTTCTTC. Translated, it gives CASRDSRGVHNEQFF.

The rearrangement links TRBV5-6 to TRBJ1-2; maybe TRBD1 (6 bases). This CDR3 has 14 amino acids. Looked up from germline, CDR1 is SGHDT and CDR2 is YYEEEE. Trimming took off 5 bases at V and 2 bases at J, with 13 bases between the two ends. The CDR3 region is CASSLPGANYGYTF. DNA of the CDR3: TGTGCCAGCAGTTTACCGGGGGCGAACTATGGCTACACCTTC.

This clonotype occurred a few times. The CDR3 region has the DNA TGTGCCAGCAGCCGCACGGGAGCGAGAGAAAAACTGTTTTTT. Protein: CASSRTGAREKLFF. The V gene is TRBV7-9, the J gene TRBJ1-4; D is unresolved. V was pared by 5 bases and J by 8 bases, with 15 bases between. This CDR3 is 14 amino acids long. Germline loops: CDR1 SEHNR, CDR2 FQNEAQ (reference sequence).

This clonotype was found a few times. The gene calls are TRBV20-1 and TRBJ2-2, with 10 bases matching TRBD1. The CDR3 is 15 residues long. Germline V gives CDR1 DFQATT, CDR2 SNEGSKA (reference sequence). J was trimmed by 8 bases and V by 5 bases; bases with no gene match: 11. The CDR3 region is CSASAGTGVLGELFF. CDR3 coding DNA: TGCAGTGCTTCGGCCGGGACAGGGGTACTTGGGGAGCTGTTTTTT.

This chain uses TRBV7-9 with TRBJ1-5; 10 bases fit TRBD1. The CDR3 has 12 residues. Germline trimming cut 5 bases from V and 12 bases from J; bases unmatched to any gene: 4. CDR1 and CDR2 (germline): SEHNR, FQNEAQ (reference sequence). The CDR3 coding sequence is TGTGCCAGCAGCCCCGGGACAGGGGACCAGCATTTT. Protein sequence: CASSPGTGDQHF.

This clonotype was counted at least ten times. The chain's CDR3 is CASSHIPDTQYF. Here the CDR3 DNA reads TGTGCCAGCAGCCACATTCCAGATACGCAGTATTTT. This sequence joins TRBV7-9 and TRBJ2-3, with D unclear. Germline V lookup: CDR1 SEHNR, CDR2 FQNEAQ (reference sequence). This CDR3 region has 12 residues. V lost 5 bases and J 4 bases, leaving 7 bases between the germline ends.

The chain is built from TRBV4-2 and TRBJ1-6, with 9 bases matching TRBD1. Germline trimming cut 0 bases from V and 7 bases from J; bases unmatched to any gene: 10. Germline CDR1 is LGHNA and CDR2 is YNFKEQ. The CDR3 consists of 18 residues. CDR3 sequence reads: CASSQEVQQGARNSPLHF. DNA of the CDR3: TGTGCCAGCAGCCAAGAGGTCCAACAGGGGGCCAGGAATTCACCCCTCCACTTT.

The rearrangement links TRBV7-9 to TRBJ2-3, with 12 positions matching TRBD1. Germline V gene lookup returns CDR1 SEHNR and CDR2 FQNEAQ (reference sequence). There are 15 residues in the CDR3. Trimming took 4 bases from V and 5 from J; bases not matched to a gene: 4. The CDR3 reads CASSWGQGAGDTQYF. The CDR3 region has the DNA TGTGCCAGCAGCTGGGGACAGGGGGCCGGAGATACGCAGTATTTT.

This chain connects TRBV11-2 to TRBJ2-3, with TRBD2 matching 11 bases. V dropped 4 bases and J dropped 2; count of bases not matched to a gene: 5. CDR1 and CDR2 from the germline V gene are SGHAT and FQNNGV. This CDR3 comprises 16 residues. CDR3 amino acids: CASSSFSGGDTDTQYF. The CDR3 nucleotides read TGTGCCAGCAGCTCCTTTAGCGGGGGGGACACAGATACGCAGTATTTT.

A few counts support this clonotype. The chain uses TRBV6-5 and TRBJ1-1; D not certain. V was pared by 0 bases and J by 6 bases, with 8 bases between. The germline gives CDR1 MNHEY, CDR2 SVGAGI. This CDR3 has 13 amino acids. DNA of the CDR3: TGTGCCAGCAGTTACTCAGGAAGGTCTGAAGCTTTCTTT. It yields the protein CASSYSGRSEAFF.

This clonotype came up a few times. The gene calls are TRBV4-1 and TRBJ1-5, with D uncertain. Germline V gene data show CDR1 as MGHRA and CDR2 as YSYEKL. V lost 3 bases, J lost 1 base, and 7 bases lay in between. This CDR3 region has 14 residues. CDR3 amino acids: CASSQGKSNQPQHF. CDR3 DNA sequence: TGCGCCAGCAGCCAGGGGAAAAGCAATCAGCCCCAGCATTTT.

This clonotype was observed a handful of times. The chain employs TRBV11-2 and TRBJ2-5; possibly TRBD1 for D (5 bases). V lost 6 bases and J 0 bases, leaving 11 bases between the germline ends. The CDR3 runs to 14 residues. Germline assignment: CDR1 SGHAT and CDR2 FQNNGV. The CDR3 sequence is CASRLQEYQETQYF. In DNA form, the CDR3 reads TGTGCCAGCAGACTACAGGAGTACCAAGAGACCCAGTACTTC.

This clonotype has more than one count but fewer than ten. The rearrangement joins TRBV7-2 to TRBJ1-1; 11 bases fit TRBD1. V shed 3 bases, J shed 3 bases, and the junction held 3 bases outside the gene matches. CDR3 size: 15 residues. Looked up from germline, CDR1 is SGHTA and CDR2 is FQGNSA. This CDR3 reads CASSFRDRGYTEAFF. The CDR3 DNA is TGTGCCAGCAGCTTCCGGGACAGGGGGTACACTGAAGCTTTCTTT.

The chain links TRBV5-1 to TRBJ2-3, with D perhaps given as TRBD1 or TRBD2 (5 bases each). Trimming removed 0 bases from V and 4 bases from J, with 9 bases in between. Germline CDR1 is SGHRS and CDR2 is YFSETQ. This CDR3 is 14 amino acids long. CDR3 nucleotide sequence: TGCGCCAGCAGCTTGGATGGGGGATCAGATACGCAGTATTTT. It codes for CASSLDGGSDTQYF. The variable domain in full, with the rest retrieved from reference TRBV5-1 and TRBJ2-3, is KAGVTQTPRYLIKTRGQQVTLSCSPISGHRSVSWYQQTPGQGLQFLFEYFSETQRNKGNFPGRFSGRQFSNSRSEMNVSTLELGDSALYLCASSLDGGSDTQYFGPGTRLTVL.

The J gene is TRBJ2-3, the V gene TRBV9, with D perhaps assigned TRBD1 or TRBD2 (5 bases each). The CDR3 sequence is 15 residues long. Germline V gene sequence: CDR1 SGDLS, CDR2 YYNGEE. Trimming pared 4 bases from V and 2 bases from J, leaving 14 bases between. The CDR3 here is CASSPTGAITDTQYF. CDR3 DNA: TGTGCCAGCAGCCCCACCGGGGCGATCACAGATACGCAGTATTTT.

This clonotype appeared a few times. CDR3 in DNA: TGTGCCAGCCCCCCAGGAGCCAAGTGTTACGAGCAGTACTTC. Its translation: CASPPGAKCYEQYF. The gene calls are TRBV25-1 and TRBJ2-7; D unclear. CDR3 length equals 14 residues. Deletions cut 8 bases from V and 4 bases from J, with 18 bases between. Germline assignment: CDR1 MGHDK and CDR2 SYGVNS.

In its sample, this clonotype was seen a few times. The chain is built from TRBV7-3 and TRBJ2-1, with D perhaps TRBD1 (6 bases). The CDR3 runs to 16 residues. Germline V gene data show CDR1 as SGHTA and CDR2 as FQGTGA. Trimming pared 5 bases from V and 10 bases from J, leaving 24 bases between. The CDR3 coding sequence is TGTGCCAGCAGCCAAAATCCACTCCCACAGGGACACGAGCAGTTCTTC. Translating it yields CASSQNPLPQGHEQFF.

The chain recombines TRBV4-3 with TRBJ2-7; the match to TRBD1 covers 7 bases. V trimming: 0 bases; J trimming: 4 bases; junction bases outside the gene matches: 6. The length of the CDR3 is 15 residues. Germline-derived CDR1 and CDR2 are LGHNA and YSLEER. The CDR3 loop is CASSQDYTGEYEQYF. The CDR3 nucleotides read TGCGCCAGCAGCCAAGACTACACAGGGGAGTACGAGCAGTACTTC.

V and J are TRBV3-1 and TRBJ2-1; 8 bases map to TRBD1. The CDR3 totals 12 residues. In germline, CDR1 is LGHDT, CDR2 YNNKEL (reference sequence). V lost 9 bases, J lost 6 bases, and 4 bases stayed unmatched. The DNA of the CDR3 is TGTGCCAGTTCCGGGACAGGCAATGAGCAGTTCTTC. Encoded protein: CASSGTGNEQFF.

This chain connects TRBV12-3 or TRBV12-4 to TRBJ1-1; D gene uncertain. V dropped 3 bases and J dropped 4 bases, with 9 bases sitting between them. The CDR3 runs 13 residues. The CDR3 is CASSFGQITEAFF. The CDR3 region has the DNA TGTGCCAGCAGTTTTGGGCAGATCACTGAAGCTTTCTTT.

This clonotype is categorized as medium-sized. The chain uses TRBV12-3 or TRBV12-4 and TRBJ2-7; weak D call: TRBD1 (5 bases). The ends were cut back, 7 bases at V and 2 bases at J, with 15 bases in the middle. This CDR3 is built from 14 residues. The CDR3, as DNA: TGTGCCAGCACAGGCAGAAGGGGCGCCTACGAGCAGTACTTC. Protein product: CASTGRRGAYEQYF.

This clonotype came up a few times. The chain couples TRBV10-3 to TRBJ2-7; TRBD1 might be the D (5 bases). Germline V lookup: CDR1 ENHRY, CDR2 SYGVKD. The CDR3 length is 14 residues. Between the trimmed V and J ends, which lost 5 bases and 6 bases, there was a span of 17 bases. This chain's CDR3 is CAISPIGVRGEQYF. In DNA form, the CDR3 reads TGTGCCATCAGTCCTATAGGGGTTAGGGGCGAGCAGTACTTC.